This T cell receptor beta chain was documented in a study of blood T cell repertoires in COVID-19. Study-wide background: The United States, Italy and Spain provided the acute and convalescent COVID-19 samples. Sample material is recorded as cDNA or gDNA derived from T cells, B-cell-depleted T cells, or PBMCs.

Patients from Seattle were sampled longitudinally, starting during active infection. This CDR3 is built from 17 residues. Germline values: CDR1 PRHDT, CDR2 FYEKMQ (reference sequence). Trimming removed 4 bases from V and 5 bases from J; junction bases left unmatched: 6. How the authors handled the data: The authors estimated nucleated cell counts from reference gene primer amplification. Some clones are missing from TCRdb's copy, which holds only in-frame ones; the method was immunoSEQ multiplex PCR. V and J calls and clone size are those listed in that table; D and trimming were worked out from the DNA. This sample has a few hundred thousand clones; around 92% occur once, and the top ten carry around 3%.

J is TRBJ2-3 and V is TRBV13; TRBD2 matches at 16 bases. Sequencing was done on a sample of peripheral blood. This clonotype originated in a woman in her twenties or thirties with COVID-19, enrolled during active disease. The CDR3 here is CASSSAGLAGGRDTQYF. The CDR3 DNA is TGTGCCAGCAGCTCCGCGGGACTAGCGGGGGGGCGAGATACGCAGTATTTT.